Listed below are T cell receptor beta chains from one sample, sequenced in a study of blood T cells in healthy people across ages. MiXCR, run by TCRdb on the 5' RACE reads, gives a single entry per CDR3 protein. The table lists approximately 780,000 distinct CDR3 sequences, 20% to 30% of them singletons. The same sample was also used in a study of T cells of mothers and their children.

The sequencing sample was made of blood. The receptors were sampled from a boy between 10 and 17 years old in good health. Each CDR3 is given with its conserved first and last residue. A D gene is named only where the DNA matches it firmly. Expanded clones get a size class; other rows say once, few or many, or leave the size out.

size,J,D,V,CDR3,DNA
.,TRBJ1-2,TRBD1,TRBV7-3,CASSASGGASGYTF,TGTGCCAGCAGCGCCTCAGGGGGCGCGTCTGGCTACACCTTC
few,TRBJ1-3,.,TRBV6-2/TRBV6-3,CASSTQGAGNTIYF,TGTGCCAGCAGCACACAGGGAGCCGGAAACACCATATATTTT
few,TRBJ2-1,.,TRBV7-2,CASSLRDHEQFF,TGTGCCAGCAGCTTGAGAGACCATGAGCAGTTCTTC
.,TRBJ2-3,TRBD1,TRBV27,CASSLRATGDSTDTQYF,TGTGCCAGCAGTTTACGCGCTACAGGGGATAGCACAGATACGCAGTATTTT
.,TRBJ2-5,.,TRBV20-1,CSARAPMRAAPPNQETQYF,TGCAGTGCTAGAGCCCCGATGAGGGCCGCCCCACCTAACCAAGAGACCCAGTACTTC
.,TRBJ2-1,TRBD1,TRBV18,CASSPGQGSNEQFF,TGTGCCAGCTCACCTGGACAGGGGAGTAATGAGCAGTTCTTC
.,TRBJ2-2,TRBD2,TRBV6-5,CASTHGGITGELFF,TGTGCCAGCACCCACGGGGGGATCACCGGGGAGCTGTTTTTT
few,TRBJ1-4,.,TRBV2,CASSPSPASNEKLFF,TGTGCCAGCAGTCCCAGTCCCGCTTCGAATGAAAAACTGTTTTTT
.,TRBJ1-4,.,TRBV5-1,CASSLQGAAEKPFF,TGCGCCAGCAGCTTGCAGGGTGCGGCGGAAAAACCGTTTTTT
.,TRBJ2-4,.,TRBV30,CAWSVAWLAKNIQYF,TGTGCCTGGAGTGTGGCGTGGCTAGCCAAAAACATTCAGTACTTC
few,TRBJ2-1,.,TRBV5-1,CASNRGSYNEQFF,TGCGCCAGCAATAGGGGCTCCTACAATGAGCAGTTCTTC
few,TRBJ2-3,.,TRBV7-8,CASSSAGDTQYF,TGTGCCAGCAGCTCGGCGGGGGATACGCAGTATTTT
few,TRBJ2-7,TRBD1,TRBV5-1,CASSEQGAPYEQYF,TGCGCCAGCAGCGAACAGGGGGCGCCCTACGAGCAGTACTTC
few,TRBJ1-2,.,TRBV5-1,CASSSTANYGYTF,TGCGCCAGCAGCTCGACAGCTAACTATGGCTACACCTTC
once,TRBJ1-1,.,TRBV5-1,CASSLEGWVPDTEAFF,TGCGCCAGCAGCTTGGAAGGCTGGGTCCCAGACACTGAAGCTTTCTTT
few,TRBJ2-7,.,TRBV27,CASSIGTEPAYEQYF,TGTGCCAGCAGTATCGGGACGGAGCCGGCCTACGAGCAGTACTTC
few,TRBJ2-5,TRBD1,TRBV20-1,CSALPGQGEETQYF,TGCAGTGCTCTTCCGGGACAGGGAGAAGAGACCCAGTACTTC
.,TRBJ2-4,TRBD2,TRBV7-3,CASSLWAGGQNIQYF,TGTGCCAGCAGCTTATGGGCGGGGGGGCAGAACATTCAGTACTTC
.,TRBJ2-5,.,TRBV7-2,CASSSLSVGETQYF,TGTGCCAGCAGCTCCCTTTCGGTTGGGGAGACCCAGTACTTC
.,TRBJ1-2,TRBD1,TRBV5-1,CASSLDRQGLDSYTF,TGCGCCAGCAGCTTGGACCGACAGGGCCTAGATAGCTACACCTTC
few,TRBJ2-1,TRBD2,TRBV9,CASSVVGGIAGPLGNEQFF,TGTGCCAGCAGCGTAGTGGGAGGGATAGCGGGGCCTCTAGGCAATGAGCAGTTCTTC
.,TRBJ1-4,TRBD1,TRBV6-1,CASSPGGAGATNEKLFF,TGTGCCAGCAGCCCAGGGGGCGCGGGAGCAACTAATGAAAAACTGTTTTTT
.,TRBJ2-2,.,TRBV6-2/TRBV6-3,CASSYGTLLGSGELFF,TGTGCCAGCAGTTACGGGACGTTGCTTGGCTCCGGGGAGCTGTTTTTT
few,TRBJ2-5,TRBD1,TRBV29-1,CSVKQGWRETQYF,TGCAGCGTTAAACAGGGGTGGAGAGAGACCCAGTACTTC